A selection of T cell receptor beta chains follows, all from one sample in a study of blood T cells in healthy people across ages. TCRdb used MiXCR to reprocess the 5' RACE reads, holding one entry per CDR3 protein. The table shows about a million distinct CDR3 sequences, with around two fifths occurring only once. Sequencing was performed on blood. All receptors derive from a man aged 18 to 29 in good health. Both conserved end residues are part of each CDR3. The order of the fields is D gene, J gene, CDR3 length, V gene, clone size, CDR3 DNA, CDR3 protein. A D gene is named only where the DNA matches it firmly. Clone size is stated in some rows and not others, as once, few, many or a class when expanded.

D: TRBD1; J: TRBJ2-5; length: 14; V: TRBV11-2; size: NA; DNA: TGTGCCAGCAGCCCGGGACAGTTCAAAGAGACCCAGTACTTC; CDR3: CASSPGQFKETQYF
D: NA; J: TRBJ1-5; length: 12; V: TRBV15; size: NA; DNA: TGTGCCACCAGCCTATCAAATCAGCCCCAGCATTTT; CDR3: CATSLSNQPQHF
D: TRBD2; J: TRBJ2-5; length: 15; V: TRBV4-3; size: once; DNA: TGCGCCAGCAGCCAAGAAGCGGGGAGCTGGGAGACCCAGTACTTC; CDR3: CASSQEAGSWETQYF
D: TRBD1; J: TRBJ1-1; length: 14; V: TRBV28; size: NA; DNA: TGTGCCAGCAGAGAACAGGGGGACCGCACTGAAGCTTTCTTT; CDR3: CASREQGDRTEAFF
D: TRBD1; J: TRBJ1-6; length: 17; V: TRBV6-1; size: few; DNA: TGTGCCAGCAGTGTGGACAGGGAGGTCCCCTATAATTCACCCCTCCACTTT; CDR3: CASSVDREVPYNSPLHF
D: NA; J: TRBJ2-7; length: 14; V: TRBV20-1; size: NA; DNA: TGCAGTGCCTTTTCGACTGACCTCCACAATGAGCAGTACTTC; CDR3: CSAFSTDLHNEQYF
D: TRBD2; J: TRBJ2-3; length: 15; V: TRBV7-3; size: NA; DNA: TGTGCCAGCAGCAATAGCGGGGCCCACACAGATACGCAGTATTTT; CDR3: CASSNSGAHTDTQYF
D: NA; J: TRBJ2-7; length: 14; V: TRBV21-1; size: few; DNA: TGTGCCAGCAGCAAAGCGCCTGTAGGGAGCGAGCAGTACTTC; CDR3: CASSKAPVGSEQYF
D: NA; J: TRBJ1-2; length: 15; V: TRBV7-2; size: NA; DNA: TGTGCCAGCAGCTACCGGGACATACCCTTCTATGGCTACACCTTC; CDR3: CASSYRDIPFYGYTF
D: NA; J: TRBJ1-2; length: 12; V: TRBV3-1; size: many; DNA: TGTGCCAGCAGCGGGGGTCGTCGTGGCTACACCTTC; CDR3: CASSGGRRGYTF
D: NA; J: TRBJ2-1; length: 15; V: TRBV4-3; size: NA; DNA: TGCGCCAGCAGCCAAGACCTAAGGACTTTTAATGAGCAGTTCTTC; CDR3: CASSQDLRTFNEQFF
D: TRBD1; J: TRBJ2-5; length: 16; V: TRBV20-1; size: once; DNA: TGCAGTGCTAGATCTGGGGGGACAGGGGGTCACAATGAGCAGTACTTC; CDR3: CSARSGGTGGHNEQYF
D: TRBD1; J: TRBJ1-4; length: 17; V: TRBV4-2; size: NA; DNA: TGTGCCAGCAGCCAAGATAGGGCAGGGGGGGCTCGTGAAAAACTGTTTTTT; CDR3: CASSQDRAGGAREKLFF
D: NA; J: TRBJ1-4; length: 14; V: TRBV19; size: NA; DNA: TGTGCCAGTAGTGCCCTTGCAACTAATGAAAAACTGTTTTTT; CDR3: CASSALATNEKLFF
D: TRBD1; J: TRBJ1-6; length: 16; V: TRBV27; size: NA; DNA: TGTGCCAACAGGGGACACCTAAGCTCCTATAATTCACCCCTCCACTTT; CDR3: CANRGHLSSYNSPLHF
D: TRBD2; J: TRBJ2-1; length: 16; V: TRBV27; size: once; DNA: TGTGCCAGCAGTCTCAGGGTGGGGAGGGACTACAATGAGCAGTTCTTC; CDR3: CASSLRVGRDYNEQFF
D: TRBD1; J: TRBJ1-2; length: 15; V: TRBV20-1; size: NA; DNA: TGCAGTGCCGTAGCGACAGGGGGCAAGCGATATGGCTACACCTTC; CDR3: CSAVATGGKRYGYTF
D: NA; J: TRBJ2-1; length: 15; V: TRBV7-2; size: NA; DNA: TGTGCCAGCAGCTTACAAGGAGGGAGCCGCTTTGAGCAGTTCTTC; CDR3: CASSLQGGSRFEQFF
D: NA; J: TRBJ1-6; length: 16; V: TRBV7-3; size: NA; DNA: TGTGCCAGCAGCTTAAAGGGACCATGGGGTAATTCACCCCTCCACTTT; CDR3: CASSLKGPWGNSPLHF
D: NA; J: TRBJ2-2; length: 11; V: TRBV9; size: NA; DNA: TGTGCCAGCAGTAGATCCCGGGAGCTGTTTTTT; CDR3: CASSRSRELFF
D: NA; J: TRBJ1-6; length: 13; V: TRBV7-2; size: NA; DNA: TGTGCCAGCAGACCCACCTATAATTCACCCCTCCACTTT; CDR3: CASRPTYNSPLHF
D: NA; J: TRBJ1-1; length: 12; V: TRBV7-2; size: NA; DNA: TGTGCCAGCAGCTTAGGGGGGTTCGGGGCTTTCTTT; CDR3: CASSLGGFGAFF
D: NA; J: TRBJ2-2; length: 13; V: TRBV6-6; size: few; DNA: TGTGCCAGCAGTTATATTTTCAGGGAAGGCGTGTTTTTT; CDR3: CASSYIFREGVFF
D: TRBD1; J: TRBJ1-1; length: 14; V: TRBV5-1; size: NA; DNA: TGCGCCAGCAGCTTCCAGGGGGCGGACACTGAAGCTTTCTTT; CDR3: CASSFQGADTEAFF